This is a list of T cell receptor beta chains from one sample in a study of blood T cell repertoires in COVID-19. Generated by immunoSEQ multiplex PCR, the TCRdb table keeps only in-frame clones and is missing some. The sample lists about 200,000 clones; around 83% were seen once. What was sequenced was peripheral blood. Every receptor here comes from an elderly woman with acute or convalescent COVID-19. Both conserved end residues are trimmed from each CDR3. Fields, in order: J gene, V gene, CDR3 protein.

j_gene: TRBJ2-7
v_gene: TRBV19
CDR3aa: ASSINRAAYEQY

j_gene: TRBJ1-2
v_gene: TRBV12-3/TRBV12-4
CDR3aa: ASSDRHYGYT

j_gene: TRBJ1-1
v_gene: TRBV18
CDR3aa: ASSTQRQAANTEAF

j_gene: TRBJ2-7
v_gene: TRBV5-1
CDR3aa: ASSFPSDEQY

j_gene: TRBJ1-2
v_gene: TRBV6-5
CDR3aa: ASRDSTNYGYT

j_gene: TRBJ1-2
v_gene: TRBV30
CDR3aa: AWRETGSGYGYT

j_gene: TRBJ2-5
v_gene: TRBV7-2
CDR3aa: ASSFYGRGKGYQETQY

j_gene: TRBJ1-6
v_gene: TRBV19
CDR3aa: ASSIRAGDSPLH

j_gene: TRBJ2-3
v_gene: TRBV11-3
CDR3aa: ASSLRETDTQY

j_gene: TRBJ2-3
v_gene: TRBV4-3
CDR3aa: ASSPIPGTPRADTQY

j_gene: TRBJ2-5
v_gene: TRBV29-1
CDR3aa: SAHQGQETQY

j_gene: TRBJ2-6
v_gene: TRBV9
CDR3aa: ASSANSGLGANVLT

j_gene: TRBJ1-5
v_gene: TRBV15
CDR3aa: ATSRDYFGQGVEPQH

j_gene: TRBJ2-2
v_gene: TRBV5-1
CDR3aa: ASRDRTSGELF

j_gene: TRBJ2-3
v_gene: TRBV7-9
CDR3aa: ASSLGASGSTDTQY